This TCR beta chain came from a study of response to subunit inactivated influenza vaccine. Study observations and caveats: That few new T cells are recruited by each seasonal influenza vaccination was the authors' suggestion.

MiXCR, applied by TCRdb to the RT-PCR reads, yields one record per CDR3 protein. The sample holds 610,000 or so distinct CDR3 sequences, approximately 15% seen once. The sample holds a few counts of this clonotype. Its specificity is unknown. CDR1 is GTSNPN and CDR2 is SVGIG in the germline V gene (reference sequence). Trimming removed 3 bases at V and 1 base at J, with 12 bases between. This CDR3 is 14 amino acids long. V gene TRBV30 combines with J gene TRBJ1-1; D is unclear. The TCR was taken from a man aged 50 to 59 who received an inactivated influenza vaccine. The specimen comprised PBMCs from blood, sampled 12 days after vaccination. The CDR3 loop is CAWSMYAGNTEAFF. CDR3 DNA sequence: TGTGCCTGGAGCATGTACGCGGGGAACACTGAAGCTTTCTTT.